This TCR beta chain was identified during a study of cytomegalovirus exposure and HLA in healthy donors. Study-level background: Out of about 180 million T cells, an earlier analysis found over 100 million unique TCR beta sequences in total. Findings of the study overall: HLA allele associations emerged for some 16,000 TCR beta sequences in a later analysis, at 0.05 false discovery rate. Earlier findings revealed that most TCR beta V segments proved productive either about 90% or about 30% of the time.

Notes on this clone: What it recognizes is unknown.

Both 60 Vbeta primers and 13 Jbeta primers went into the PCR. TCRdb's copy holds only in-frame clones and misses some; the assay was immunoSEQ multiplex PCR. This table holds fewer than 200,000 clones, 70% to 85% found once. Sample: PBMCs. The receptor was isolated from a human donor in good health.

Written as DNA, the CDR3 is TGTGCCAGCAGTTTATTAGGCAGGGGGCAAGGGAACACTGAAGCTTTCTTT. The encoded protein is CASSLLGRGQGNTEAFF. The chain links TRBV27 to TRBJ1-1; 8 bases are a match to TRBD1. The V segment lost 1 base and the J segment 1 base; nucleotides outside the gene matches: 8. The CDR3 spans 17 residues. The germline CDR1 and CDR2 sequences are MNHEY and SMNVEV (reference sequence).